The 5 T cell receptor beta chains below come from one sample, sequenced in a study of blood T cells in healthy people across ages. Using a J-beta primer mix together with a sample-barcoded 5' primer, a second PCR was run for roughly 6 to 12 cycles. MiXCR, applied by TCRdb to the 5' RACE reads, yields one record per CDR3 protein. The sample holds hundreds of thousands of distinct CDR3 sequences, roughly 25% seen once. These same records also appear under a second study, on T cells of mothers and their children.

The sequencing input was blood. The source of these receptors is a boy aged 5 to 17 in good health.

V usage is TRBV20-1 and J usage is TRBJ2-4, with TRBD1 matching over 10 bases. This CDR3 region has 13 residues. Germline trimming cut 2 bases from V and 12 bases from J; bases unmatched to any gene: 7. The V gene's germline CDR1 is DFQATT and CDR2 SNEGSKA (reference sequence). In DNA, the CDR3 is TGCAGTGCTAGATTGGGACAGGGGATATCTCAGTACTTC. Translating it yields CSARLGQGISQYF.

J is TRBJ1-2 and V is TRBV29-1; 10 bases line up with TRBD1. The germline V gene has CDR1 SQVTM and CDR2 ANQGSEA. Trimming cost V 8 bases and J 8 bases; bases outside gene matches: 8. The CDR3 has 12 residues. The CDR3 reads CSIRQGALGYTF. As DNA, the CDR3 is TGCAGCATACGACAGGGGGCGTTGGGCTACACCTTC.

This clonotype was seen a handful of times. The chain employs TRBV19 and TRBJ2-2; D uncertain. Germline V gives CDR1 LNHDA, CDR2 SQIVND (reference sequence). V lost 9 bases and J 0 bases, leaving 11 bases between the germline ends. This CDR3 comprises 14 residues. CDR3: CASLGSANTGELFF. The CDR3 coding sequence is TGTGCCAGCCTAGGGTCCGCGAACACCGGGGAGCTGTTTTTT.

The genes are TRBV6-2 or TRBV6-3 and TRBJ2-5, with D possibly being TRBD2 (5 bases). Matching the DNA end better, TRBJ2-1 makes the J call doubtful. Germline CDR1 is MNHEY and CDR2 is SVGEGT. The CDR3 has 12 amino acids. The CDR3 DNA is TGTGCCAGCAGCGGAGGTGTCGGGGAGCAGTTCTTC. Translated: CASSGGVGEQFF.

About this clonotype itself: Sequence at one end of the junction differs from germline and may be a read error. This chain joins TRBV9 and TRBJ2-7; no firm D call. Germline CDR1 SGDLS, CDR2 YYNGEE. CDR3 size: 12 residues. The CDR3 nucleotides are TGTGCCGGCAGCTCGGACGGATACGAGCAGTACTTC. Protein product: CAGSSDGYEQYF.